A selection of T cell receptor beta chains follows, all from one sample in a study of T cells in Graves' hyperthyroidism and ophthalmopathy. TCRdb processed the multiplex PCR reads anew with MiXCR; each CDR3 protein has one entry. Of under 700,000 distinct CDR3 sequences in the sample, around 15% were seen once. The sequencing input was blood. Receptor source: a woman younger than 35 with Graves' hyperthyroidism. Both conserved end residues are part of each CDR3. Fields, in order: V gene, D gene, clone size, CDR3 protein. The D gene is left open where the match is weak. For some rows the clone size is stated as once, few or many, or as a class when expanded; others skip it.

v_gene: TRBV7-2; d_gene: TRBD1; abundance: many; CDR3aa: CASLYPTGWNTEAFF
v_gene: TRBV7-9; d_gene: TRBD2; abundance: few; CDR3aa: CASSLGGSSTGELFF
v_gene: TRBV19; d_gene: TRBD1; abundance: many; CDR3aa: CASSTPRGRVDSRGYTF
v_gene: TRBV20-1; d_gene: TRBD2; abundance: many; CDR3aa: CSARRIGLAGRTYEQYF
v_gene: TRBV20-1; d_gene: NA; abundance: many; CDR3aa: CSARAGSGTDTQYF
v_gene: TRBV20-1; d_gene: NA; abundance: many; CDR3aa: CSAPLGGAAYEQYF
v_gene: TRBV20-1; d_gene: TRBD2; abundance: many; CDR3aa: CSARNPGGTRVLAGDTDTQYF
v_gene: TRBV27; d_gene: NA; abundance: many; CDR3aa: CASSLSGANVLTF
v_gene: TRBV7-9; d_gene: NA; abundance: NA; CDR3aa: CASSLGTRTGEETQYF
v_gene: TRBV19; d_gene: NA; abundance: many; CDR3aa: CASSRSPGSYNEQFF
v_gene: TRBV19; d_gene: NA; abundance: NA; CDR3aa: CASSDHGESTEQFF
v_gene: TRBV5-1; d_gene: TRBD2; abundance: few; CDR3aa: CASSRGASGTADTQYF
v_gene: TRBV29-1; d_gene: NA; abundance: NA; CDR3aa: CSVGGADTQYF
v_gene: TRBV11-3; d_gene: NA; abundance: many; CDR3aa: CASSFDSGTYNEQFF